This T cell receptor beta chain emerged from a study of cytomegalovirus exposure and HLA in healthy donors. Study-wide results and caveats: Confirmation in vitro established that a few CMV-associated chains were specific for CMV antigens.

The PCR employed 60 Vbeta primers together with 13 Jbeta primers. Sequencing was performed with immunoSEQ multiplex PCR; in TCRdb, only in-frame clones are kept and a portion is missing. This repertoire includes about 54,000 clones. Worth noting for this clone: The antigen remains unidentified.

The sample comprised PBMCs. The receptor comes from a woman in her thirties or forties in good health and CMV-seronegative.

For the CDR3, the DNA is TGTGCCAGCAGTTACCCGACTAGCGGGGGTGATACGCAGTATTTT. It is translated as CASSYPTSGGDTQYF. The V call is TRBV6-6, the J call TRBJ2-3; TRBD2 matches at 12 bases. Germline V CDR1 and CDR2: MNHNY, SVGAGI (reference sequence). The V gene end was trimmed by 2 bases and the J gene end by 6 bases; junction bases not matched to a gene: 3. The CDR3 has 15 amino acids.